This TCR beta chain was identified in a study of OX40 agonist ivuxolimab in advanced cancers. This clone was observed once. Its specificity is not known. General study findings and limits: Relative to CD4+, CD8+ T cells held more expanded clones on average. Antigen specificity remained undetermined for the expanded peripheral T cells.

The CDR3 has 12 residues. V was shortened by 7 bases and J by 4 bases, with 9 bases between the two germline ends. The V gene's germline CDR1 is MGHDK and CDR2 SYGVNS. Clones were sequenced by immunoSEQ multiplex PCR, and TCRdb holds only the in-frame ones, with some missing. The sample holds around 15,000 clones, roughly four fifths seen once. The V call is TRBV25-1, the J call TRBJ2-3; D may be TRBD1 (5 bases). The source material was CD4+ or CD8+ T cells sorted from blood, sampled in a trial of the OX40 agonist ivuxolimab. The receptor was isolated from an adult with an advanced solid tumor such as melanoma, head and neck, liver or kidney cancer. The CDR3 nucleotides are TGTGCCAGCAACGTAGGGGCAGATACGCAGTATTTT. It specifies CASNVGADTQYF.